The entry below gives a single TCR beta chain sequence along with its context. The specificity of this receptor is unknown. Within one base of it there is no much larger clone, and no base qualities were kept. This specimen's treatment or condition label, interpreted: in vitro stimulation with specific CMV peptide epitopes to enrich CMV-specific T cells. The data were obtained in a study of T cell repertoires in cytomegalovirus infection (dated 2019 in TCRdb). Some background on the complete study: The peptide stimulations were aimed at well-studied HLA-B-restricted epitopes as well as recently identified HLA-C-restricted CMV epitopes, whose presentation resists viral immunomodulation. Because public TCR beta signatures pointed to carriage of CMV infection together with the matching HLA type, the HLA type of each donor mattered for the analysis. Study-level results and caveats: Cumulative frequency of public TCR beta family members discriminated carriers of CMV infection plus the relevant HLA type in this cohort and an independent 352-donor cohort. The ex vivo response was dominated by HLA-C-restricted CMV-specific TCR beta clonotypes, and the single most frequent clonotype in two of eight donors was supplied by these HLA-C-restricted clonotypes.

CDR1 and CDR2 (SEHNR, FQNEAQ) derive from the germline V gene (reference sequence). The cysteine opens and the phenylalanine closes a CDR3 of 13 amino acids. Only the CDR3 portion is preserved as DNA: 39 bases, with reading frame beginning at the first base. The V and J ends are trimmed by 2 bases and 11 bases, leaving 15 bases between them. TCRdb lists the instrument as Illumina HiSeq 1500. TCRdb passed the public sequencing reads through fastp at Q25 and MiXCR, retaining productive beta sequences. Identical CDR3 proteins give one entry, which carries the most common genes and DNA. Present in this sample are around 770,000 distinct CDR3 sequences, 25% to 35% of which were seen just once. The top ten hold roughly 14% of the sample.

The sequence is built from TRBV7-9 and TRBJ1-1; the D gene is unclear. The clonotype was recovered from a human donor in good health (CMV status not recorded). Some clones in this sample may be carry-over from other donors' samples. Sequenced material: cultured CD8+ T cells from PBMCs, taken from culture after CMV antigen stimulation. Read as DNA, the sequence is TGTGCCAGCAGCTTATCGGACCGACCCGAGGCTTTCTTT. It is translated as CASSLSDRPEAFF. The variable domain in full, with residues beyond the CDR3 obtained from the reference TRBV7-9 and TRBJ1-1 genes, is DTGVSQNPRHKITKRGQNVTFRCDPISEHNRLYWYRQTLGQGPEFLTYFQNEAQLEKSRLLSDRFSAERPKGSFSTLEIQRTEQGDSAMYLCASSLSDRPEAFFGQGTRLTVV.